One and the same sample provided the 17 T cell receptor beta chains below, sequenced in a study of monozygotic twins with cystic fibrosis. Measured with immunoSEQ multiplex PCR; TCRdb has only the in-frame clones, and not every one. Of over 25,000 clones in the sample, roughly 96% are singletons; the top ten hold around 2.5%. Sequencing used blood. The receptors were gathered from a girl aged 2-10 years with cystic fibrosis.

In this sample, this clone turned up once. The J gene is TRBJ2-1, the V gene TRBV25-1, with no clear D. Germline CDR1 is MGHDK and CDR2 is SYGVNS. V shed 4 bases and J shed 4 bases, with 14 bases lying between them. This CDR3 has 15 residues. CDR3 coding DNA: TGTGCCAGCAGTGTGGGCAGCGCACTATACAATGAGCAGTTCTTC. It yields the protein CASSVGSALYNEQFF.

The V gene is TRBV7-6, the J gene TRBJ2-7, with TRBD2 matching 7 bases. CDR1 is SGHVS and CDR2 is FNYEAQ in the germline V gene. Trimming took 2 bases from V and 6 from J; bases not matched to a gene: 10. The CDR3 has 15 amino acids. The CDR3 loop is CASSLQTFGGGEQYF. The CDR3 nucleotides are TGTGCCAGCAGCTTACAAACATTCGGCGGGGGCGAGCAGTACTTC.

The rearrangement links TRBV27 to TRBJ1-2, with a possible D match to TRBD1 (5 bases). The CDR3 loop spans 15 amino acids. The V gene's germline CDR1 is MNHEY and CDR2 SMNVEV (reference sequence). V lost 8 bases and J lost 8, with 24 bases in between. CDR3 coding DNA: TGTGCCAGCTCCCCGGGGCGGGGAGCTCTGGGCGGCTACACCTTC. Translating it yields CASSPGRGALGGYTF.

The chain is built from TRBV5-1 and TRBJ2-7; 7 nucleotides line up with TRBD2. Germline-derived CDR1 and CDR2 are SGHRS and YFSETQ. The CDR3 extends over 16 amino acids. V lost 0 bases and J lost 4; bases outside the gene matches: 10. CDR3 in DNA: TGCGCCAGCAGCTTGGCCGTGGCGGGAGTTCGATACGAGCAGTACTTC. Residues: CASSLAVAGVRYEQYF.

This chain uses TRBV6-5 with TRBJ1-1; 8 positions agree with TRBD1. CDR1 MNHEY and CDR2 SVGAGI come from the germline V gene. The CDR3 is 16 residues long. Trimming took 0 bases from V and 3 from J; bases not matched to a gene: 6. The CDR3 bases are TGTGCCAGCAGTTACTCGAGTCAGGGGGCTCACACTGAAGCTTTCTTT. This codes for CASSYSSQGAHTEAFF.

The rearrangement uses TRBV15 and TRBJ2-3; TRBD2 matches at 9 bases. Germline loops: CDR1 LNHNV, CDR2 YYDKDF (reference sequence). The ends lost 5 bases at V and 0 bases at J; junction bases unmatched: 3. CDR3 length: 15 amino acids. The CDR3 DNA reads TGTGCCACCAGCGGACTAGCGACCAGCACAGATACGCAGTATTTT. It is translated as CATSGLATSTDTQYF.

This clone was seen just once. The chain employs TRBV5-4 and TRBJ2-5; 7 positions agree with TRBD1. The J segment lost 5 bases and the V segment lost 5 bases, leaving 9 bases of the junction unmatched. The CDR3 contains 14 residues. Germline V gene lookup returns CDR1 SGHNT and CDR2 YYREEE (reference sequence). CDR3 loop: CASRPDRLAETQYF. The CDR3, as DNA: TGTGCCAGCAGACCGGACAGGCTGGCGGAGACCCAGTACTTC. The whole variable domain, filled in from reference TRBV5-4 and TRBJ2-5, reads ETGVTQSPTHLIKTRGQQVTLRCSSQSGHNTVSWYQQALGQGPQFIFQYYREEENGRGNFPPRFSGLQFPNYSSELNVNALELDDSALYLCASRPDRLAETQYFGPGTRLLVL.

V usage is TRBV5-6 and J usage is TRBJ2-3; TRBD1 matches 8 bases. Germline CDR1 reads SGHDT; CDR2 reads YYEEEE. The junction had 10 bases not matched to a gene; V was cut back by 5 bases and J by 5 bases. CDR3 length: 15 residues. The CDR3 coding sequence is TGTGCCAGCAGTCGGCTCCAGGGGGCAAAAGATACGCAGTATTTT. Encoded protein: CASSRLQGAKDTQYF.

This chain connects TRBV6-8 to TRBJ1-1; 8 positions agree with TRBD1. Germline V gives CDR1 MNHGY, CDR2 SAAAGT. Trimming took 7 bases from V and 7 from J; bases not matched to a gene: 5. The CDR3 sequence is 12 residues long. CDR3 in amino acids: CASKTGGIEAFF. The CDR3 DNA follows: TGTGCCAGCAAAACAGGGGGAATTGAAGCTTTCTTT.

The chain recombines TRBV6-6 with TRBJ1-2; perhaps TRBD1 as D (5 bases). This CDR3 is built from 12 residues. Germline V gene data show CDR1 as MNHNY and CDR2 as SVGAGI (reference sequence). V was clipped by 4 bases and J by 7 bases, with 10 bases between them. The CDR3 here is CASSSAGFGYTF. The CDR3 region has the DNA TGTGCCAGCAGTTCCGCAGGGTTTGGCTACACCTTC.

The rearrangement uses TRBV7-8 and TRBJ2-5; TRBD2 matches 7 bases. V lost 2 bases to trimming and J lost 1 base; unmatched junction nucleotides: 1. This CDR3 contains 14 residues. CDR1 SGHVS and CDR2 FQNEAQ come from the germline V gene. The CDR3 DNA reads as TGTGCCAGCAGCTTATGGGAGGGCCAAGAGACCCAGTACTTC. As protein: CASSLWEGQETQYF.

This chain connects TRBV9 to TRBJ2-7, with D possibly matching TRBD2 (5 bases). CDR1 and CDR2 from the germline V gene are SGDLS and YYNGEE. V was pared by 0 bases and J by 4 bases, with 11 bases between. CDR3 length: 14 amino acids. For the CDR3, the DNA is TGTGCCAGCAGCGTAGGTGGAGGTGGGTACGAGCAGTACTTC. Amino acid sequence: CASSVGGGGYEQYF.

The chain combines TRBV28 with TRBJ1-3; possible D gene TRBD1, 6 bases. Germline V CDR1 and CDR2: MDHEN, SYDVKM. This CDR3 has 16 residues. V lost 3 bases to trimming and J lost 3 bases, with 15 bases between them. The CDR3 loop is CASSLRSGAGGNTIYF. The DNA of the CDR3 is TGTGCCAGCAGTTTGCGCTCAGGGGCTGGTGGAAACACCATATATTTT.

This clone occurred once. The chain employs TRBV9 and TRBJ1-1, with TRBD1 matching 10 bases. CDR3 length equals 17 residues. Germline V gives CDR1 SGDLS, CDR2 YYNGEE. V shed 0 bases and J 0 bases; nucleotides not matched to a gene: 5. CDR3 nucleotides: TGTGCCAGCAGCGTAGGGATGGGACAGGGGATGAACACTGAAGCTTTCTTT. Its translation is CASSVGMGQGMNTEAFF. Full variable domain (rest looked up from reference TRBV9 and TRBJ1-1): DSGVTQTPKHLITATGQRVTLRCSPRSGDLSVYWYQQSLDQGLQFLIQYYNGEERAKGNILERFSAQQFPDLHSELNLSSLELGDSALYFCASSVGMGQGMNTEAFFGQGTRLTVV.

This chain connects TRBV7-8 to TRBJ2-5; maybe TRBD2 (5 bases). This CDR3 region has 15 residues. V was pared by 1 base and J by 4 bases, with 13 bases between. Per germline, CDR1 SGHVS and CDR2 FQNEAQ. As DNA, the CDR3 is TGTGCCAGCAGCTTAGGGACTTCCCGGGGAGAGACCCAGTACTTC. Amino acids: CASSLGTSRGETQYF.

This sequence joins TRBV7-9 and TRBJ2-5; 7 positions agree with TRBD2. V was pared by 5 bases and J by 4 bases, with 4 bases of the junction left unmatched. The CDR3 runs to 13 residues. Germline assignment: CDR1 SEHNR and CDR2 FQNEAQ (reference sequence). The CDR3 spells CASSRSGTETQYF. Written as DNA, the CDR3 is TGTGCCAGCAGCCGGAGCGGGACAGAGACCCAGTACTTC.

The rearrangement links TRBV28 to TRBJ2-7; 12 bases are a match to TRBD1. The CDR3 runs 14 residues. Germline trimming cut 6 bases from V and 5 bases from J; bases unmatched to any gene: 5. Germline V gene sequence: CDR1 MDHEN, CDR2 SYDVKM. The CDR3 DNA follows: TGTGCCAGCAGCTACGGGACAGGGGGCAACGAGCAGTACTTC. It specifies CASSYGTGGNEQYF.